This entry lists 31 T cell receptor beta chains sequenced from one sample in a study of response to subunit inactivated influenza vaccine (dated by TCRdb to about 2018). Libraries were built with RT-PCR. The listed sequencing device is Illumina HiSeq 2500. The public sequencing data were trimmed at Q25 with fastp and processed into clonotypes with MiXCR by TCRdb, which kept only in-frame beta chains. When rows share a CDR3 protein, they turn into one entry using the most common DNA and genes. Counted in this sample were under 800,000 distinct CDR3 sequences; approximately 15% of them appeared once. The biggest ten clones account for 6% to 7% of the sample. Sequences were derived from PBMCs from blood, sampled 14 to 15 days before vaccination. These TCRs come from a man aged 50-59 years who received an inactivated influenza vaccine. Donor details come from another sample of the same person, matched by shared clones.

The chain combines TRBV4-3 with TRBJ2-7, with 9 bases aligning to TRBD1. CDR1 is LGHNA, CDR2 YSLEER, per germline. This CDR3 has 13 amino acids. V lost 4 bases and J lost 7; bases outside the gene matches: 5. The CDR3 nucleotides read TGCGCCAGCAGCCTGGACAGGGGCGAAGAGCAGTACTTC. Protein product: CASSLDRGEEQYF.

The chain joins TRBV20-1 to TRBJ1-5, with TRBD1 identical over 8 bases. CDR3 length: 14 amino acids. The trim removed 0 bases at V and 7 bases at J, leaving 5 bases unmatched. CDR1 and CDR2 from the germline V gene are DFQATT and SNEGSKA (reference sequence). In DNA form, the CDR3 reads TGCAGTGCTAGAGAAGACAGGGGCGGCCAGCCCCAGCATTTT. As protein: CSAREDRGGQPQHF.

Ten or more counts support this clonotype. The CDR3: CATSDFIGGESYNEQFF. The CDR3 coding sequence is TGTGCCACCAGTGATTTTATAGGGGGCGAATCCTACAATGAGCAGTTCTTC. V and J are TRBV24-1 and TRBJ2-1, with TRBD1 identical over 7 bases. V shed 1 base, J shed 1 base, and the junction held 6 bases outside the gene matches. Germline loops: CDR1 KGHDR, CDR2 SFDVKD. The CDR3 length is 17 residues.

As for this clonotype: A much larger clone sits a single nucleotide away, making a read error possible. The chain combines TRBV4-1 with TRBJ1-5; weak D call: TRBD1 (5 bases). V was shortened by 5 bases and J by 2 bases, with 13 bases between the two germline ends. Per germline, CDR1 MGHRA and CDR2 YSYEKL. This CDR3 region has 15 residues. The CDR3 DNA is TGCGCCAGCAGCTCGCAGGGCAGGGGCAATCAGCCCCAGCATTTT. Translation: CASSSQGRGNQPQHF.

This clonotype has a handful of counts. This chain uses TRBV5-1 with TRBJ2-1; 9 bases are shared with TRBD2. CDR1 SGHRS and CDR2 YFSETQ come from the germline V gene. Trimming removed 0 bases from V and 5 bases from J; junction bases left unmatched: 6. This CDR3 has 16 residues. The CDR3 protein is CASSLGRGGLDNEQFF. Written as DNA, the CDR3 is TGCGCCAGCAGCTTGGGGCGGGGGGGCCTCGACAATGAGCAGTTCTTC.

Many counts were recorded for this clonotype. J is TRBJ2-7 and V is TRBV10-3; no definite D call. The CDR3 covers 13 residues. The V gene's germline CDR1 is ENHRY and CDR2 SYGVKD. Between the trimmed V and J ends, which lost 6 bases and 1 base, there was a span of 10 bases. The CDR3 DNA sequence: TGTGCCATCAGACCGACCGAGTCCTACGAGCAGTACTTC. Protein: CAIRPTESYEQYF.

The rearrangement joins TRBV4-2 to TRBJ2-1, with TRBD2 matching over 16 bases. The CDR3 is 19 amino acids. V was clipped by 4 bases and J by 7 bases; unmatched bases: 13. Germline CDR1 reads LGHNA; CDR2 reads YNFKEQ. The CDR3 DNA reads TGTGCCAGCAGCCTAATCGGGACTAGCGGGGGGGCCACCTGGAATGAGCAGTTCTTC. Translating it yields CASSLIGTSGGATWNEQFF.

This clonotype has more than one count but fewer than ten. For the CDR3, the DNA is TGTGCCAGCAGCCAGCGGGGGACTACATACACAGATACGCAGTATTTT. Translated: CASSQRGTTYTDTQYF. The J gene is TRBJ2-3, the V gene TRBV7-2; the match to TRBD2 covers 8 bases. CDR3 length equals 16 residues. Germline assignment: CDR1 SGHTA and CDR2 FQGNSA. V lost 5 bases and J lost 2; bases outside the gene matches: 9. The complete variable domain, with remaining parts taken from reference TRBV7-2 and TRBJ2-3, reads GAGVSQSPSNKVTEKGKDVELRCDPISGHTALYWYRQSLGQGLEFLIYFQGNSAPDKSGLPSDRFSAERTGGSVSTLTIQRTQQEDSAVYLCASSQRGTTYTDTQYFGPGTRLTVL.

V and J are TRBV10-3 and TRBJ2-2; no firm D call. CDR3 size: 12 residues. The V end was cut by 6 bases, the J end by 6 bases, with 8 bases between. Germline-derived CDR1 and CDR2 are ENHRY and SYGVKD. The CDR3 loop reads CAIRDPAGELFF. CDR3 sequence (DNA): TGTGCCATCAGGGATCCGGCCGGGGAGCTGTTTTTT.

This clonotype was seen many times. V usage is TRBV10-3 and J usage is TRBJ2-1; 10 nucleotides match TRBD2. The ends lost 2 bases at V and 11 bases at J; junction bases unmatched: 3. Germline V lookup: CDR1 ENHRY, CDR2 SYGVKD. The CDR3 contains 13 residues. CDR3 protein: CAISEEREGKQFF. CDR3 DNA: TGTGCCATCAGTGAGGAGCGGGAGGGAAAGCAGTTCTTC.

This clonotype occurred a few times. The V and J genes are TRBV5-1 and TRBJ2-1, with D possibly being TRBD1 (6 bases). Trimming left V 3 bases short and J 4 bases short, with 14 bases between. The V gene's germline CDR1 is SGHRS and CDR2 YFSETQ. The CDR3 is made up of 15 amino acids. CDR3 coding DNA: TGCGCCAGCAGCTCGACAGGTAGAGGATACAATGAGCAGTTCTTC. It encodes CASSSTGRGYNEQFF.

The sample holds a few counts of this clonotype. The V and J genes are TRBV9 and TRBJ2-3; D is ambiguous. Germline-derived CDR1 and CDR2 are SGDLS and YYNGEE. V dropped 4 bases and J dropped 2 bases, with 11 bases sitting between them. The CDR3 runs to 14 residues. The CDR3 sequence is CASSSPAPTDTQYF. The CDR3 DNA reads TGTGCCAGCAGCTCTCCGGCCCCCACAGATACGCAGTATTTT. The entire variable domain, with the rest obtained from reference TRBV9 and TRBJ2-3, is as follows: DSGVTQTPKHLITATGQRVTLRCSPRSGDLSVYWYQQSLDQGLQFLIQYYNGEERAKGNILERFSAQQFPDLHSELNLSSLELGDSALYFCASSSPAPTDTQYFGPGTRLTVL.

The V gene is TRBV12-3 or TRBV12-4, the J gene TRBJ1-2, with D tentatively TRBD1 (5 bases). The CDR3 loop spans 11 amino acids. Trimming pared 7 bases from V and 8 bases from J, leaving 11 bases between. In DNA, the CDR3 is TGTGCCAGCAACCAGGGTGGGGGCTACACCTTC. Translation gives CASNQGGGYTF.

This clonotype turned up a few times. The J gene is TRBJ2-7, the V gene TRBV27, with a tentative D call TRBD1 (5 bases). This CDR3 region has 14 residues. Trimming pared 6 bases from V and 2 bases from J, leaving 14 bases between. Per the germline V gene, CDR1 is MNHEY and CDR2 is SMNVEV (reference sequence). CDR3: CASSSIDRTYEQYF. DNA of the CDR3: TGTGCCAGCAGCTCCATAGACAGAACCTACGAGCAGTACTTC.

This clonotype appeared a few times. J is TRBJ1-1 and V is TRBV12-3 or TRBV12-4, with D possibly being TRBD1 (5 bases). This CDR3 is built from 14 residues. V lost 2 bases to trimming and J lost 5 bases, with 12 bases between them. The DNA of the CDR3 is TGTGCCAGCAGTTTAACGCCAGGGTTAACTGAAGCTTTCTTT. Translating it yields CASSLTPGLTEAFF.

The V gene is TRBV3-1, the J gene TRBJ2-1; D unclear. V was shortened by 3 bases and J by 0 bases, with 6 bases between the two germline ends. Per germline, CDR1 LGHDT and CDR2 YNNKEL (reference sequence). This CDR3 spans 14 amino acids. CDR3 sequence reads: CASSHRSSYNEQFF. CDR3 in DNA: TGTGCCAGCAGCCACAGGAGCTCCTACAATGAGCAGTTCTTC.

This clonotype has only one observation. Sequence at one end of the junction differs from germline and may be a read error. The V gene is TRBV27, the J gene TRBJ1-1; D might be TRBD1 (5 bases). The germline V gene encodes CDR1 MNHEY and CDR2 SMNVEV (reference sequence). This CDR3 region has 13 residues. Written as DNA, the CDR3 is TGTGCCAGCAGTTTCGGGGGGAACACTGAAGCTTACTTT. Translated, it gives CASSFGGNTEAYF.

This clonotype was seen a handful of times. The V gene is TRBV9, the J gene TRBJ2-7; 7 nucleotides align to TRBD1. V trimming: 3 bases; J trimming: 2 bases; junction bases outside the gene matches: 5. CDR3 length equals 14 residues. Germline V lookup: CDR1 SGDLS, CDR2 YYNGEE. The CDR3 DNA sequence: TGTGCCAGCAGCGCCATGGGGACAGCCTACGAGCAGTACTTC. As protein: CASSAMGTAYEQYF.

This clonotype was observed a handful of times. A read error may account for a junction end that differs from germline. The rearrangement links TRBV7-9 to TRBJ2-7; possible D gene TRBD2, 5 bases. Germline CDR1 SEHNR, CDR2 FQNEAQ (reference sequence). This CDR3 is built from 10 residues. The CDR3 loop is CASSLTGREF. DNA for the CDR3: TGTGCCAGCAGCTTGACTGGGAGAGAGTTC.

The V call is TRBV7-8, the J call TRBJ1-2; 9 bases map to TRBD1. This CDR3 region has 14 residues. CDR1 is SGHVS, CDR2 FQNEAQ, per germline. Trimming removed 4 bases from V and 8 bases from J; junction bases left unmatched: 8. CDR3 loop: CASSSQTGGEGYTF. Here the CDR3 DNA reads TGTGCCAGCAGCTCCCAGACAGGGGGTGAGGGCTACACCTTC.

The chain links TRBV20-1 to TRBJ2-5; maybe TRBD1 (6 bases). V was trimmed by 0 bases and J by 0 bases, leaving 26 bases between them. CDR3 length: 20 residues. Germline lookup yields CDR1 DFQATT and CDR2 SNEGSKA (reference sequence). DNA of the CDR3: TGCAGTGCTAGAGATGACCCGACCGGACAGCCTTTATTGTACCAAGAGACCCAGTACTTC. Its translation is CSARDDPTGQPLLYQETQYF.

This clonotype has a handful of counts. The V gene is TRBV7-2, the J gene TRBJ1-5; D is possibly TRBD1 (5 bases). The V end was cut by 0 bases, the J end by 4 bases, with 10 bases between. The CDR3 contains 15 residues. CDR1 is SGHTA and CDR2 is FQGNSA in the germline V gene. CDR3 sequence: CASSLARTNNQPQHF. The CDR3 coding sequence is TGTGCCAGCAGCTTAGCTCGGACAAATAATCAGCCCCAGCATTTT. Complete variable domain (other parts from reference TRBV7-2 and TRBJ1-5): GAGVSQSPSNKVTEKGKDVELRCDPISGHTALYWYRQSLGQGLEFLIYFQGNSAPDKSGLPSDRFSAERTGGSVSTLTIQRTQQEDSAVYLCASSLARTNNQPQHFGDGTRLSIL.

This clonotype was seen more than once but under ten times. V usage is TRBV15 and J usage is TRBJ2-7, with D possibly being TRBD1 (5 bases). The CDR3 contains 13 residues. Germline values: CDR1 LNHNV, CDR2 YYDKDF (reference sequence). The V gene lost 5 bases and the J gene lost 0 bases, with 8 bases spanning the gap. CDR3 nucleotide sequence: TGTGCCACCAGCCCGACAGTCTCCTACGAGCAGTACTTC. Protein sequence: CATSPTVSYEQYF.

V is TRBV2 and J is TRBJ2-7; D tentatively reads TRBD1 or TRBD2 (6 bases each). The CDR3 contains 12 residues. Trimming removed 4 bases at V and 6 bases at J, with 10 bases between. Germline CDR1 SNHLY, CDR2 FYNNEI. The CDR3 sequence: CASSAQGGEQYF. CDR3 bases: TGTGCCAGCAGTGCACAGGGAGGCGAGCAGTACTTC.

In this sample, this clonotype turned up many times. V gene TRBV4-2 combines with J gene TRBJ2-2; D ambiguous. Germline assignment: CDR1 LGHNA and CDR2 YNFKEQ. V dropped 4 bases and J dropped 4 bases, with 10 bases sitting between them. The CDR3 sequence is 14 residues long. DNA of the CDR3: TGTGCCAGCAGCCGCGGTGTGGGCACCGGGGAGCTGTTTTTT. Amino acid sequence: CASSRGVGTGELFF.

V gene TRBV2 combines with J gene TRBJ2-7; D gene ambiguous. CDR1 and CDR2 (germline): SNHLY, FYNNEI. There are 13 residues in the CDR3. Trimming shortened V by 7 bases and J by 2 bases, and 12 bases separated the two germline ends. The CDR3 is CASTGMTAYEQYF. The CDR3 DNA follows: TGTGCCAGCACTGGGATGACCGCCTACGAGCAGTACTTC. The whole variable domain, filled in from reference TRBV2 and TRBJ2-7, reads EPEVTQTPSHQVTQMGQEVILRCVPISNHLYFYWYRQILGQKVEFLVSFYNNEISEKSEIFDDQFSVERPDGSNFTLKIRSTKLEDSAMYFCASTGMTAYEQYFGPGTRLTVT.

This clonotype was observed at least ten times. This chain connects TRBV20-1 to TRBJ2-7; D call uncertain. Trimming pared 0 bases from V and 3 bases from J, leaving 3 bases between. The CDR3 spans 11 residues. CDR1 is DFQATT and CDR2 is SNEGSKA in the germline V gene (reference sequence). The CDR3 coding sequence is TGCAGTGCTAGAGAGGACTACGAGCAGTACTTC. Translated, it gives CSAREDYEQYF.

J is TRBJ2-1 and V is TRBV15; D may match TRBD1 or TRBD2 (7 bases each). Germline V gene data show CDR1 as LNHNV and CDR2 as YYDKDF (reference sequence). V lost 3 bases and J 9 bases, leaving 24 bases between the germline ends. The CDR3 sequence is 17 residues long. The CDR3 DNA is TGTGCCACCAGCAGCGGGGGGAGACAGGGCTCTAATCTTGAGCAGTTCTTC. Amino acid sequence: CATSSGGRQGSNLEQFF.

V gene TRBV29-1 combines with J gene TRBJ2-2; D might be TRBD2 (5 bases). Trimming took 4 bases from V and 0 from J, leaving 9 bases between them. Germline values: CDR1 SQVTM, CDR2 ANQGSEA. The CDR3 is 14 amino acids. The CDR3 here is CSVVRGPNTGELFF. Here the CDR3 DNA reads TGCAGCGTTGTTCGGGGTCCGAACACCGGGGAGCTGTTTTTT.

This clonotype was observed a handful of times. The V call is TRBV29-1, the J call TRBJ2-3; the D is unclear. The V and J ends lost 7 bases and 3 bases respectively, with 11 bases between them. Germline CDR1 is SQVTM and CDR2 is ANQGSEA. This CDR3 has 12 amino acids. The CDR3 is CSASSRTDTQYF. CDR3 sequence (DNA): TGCAGCGCCTCCTCTCGGACAGATACGCAGTATTTT.

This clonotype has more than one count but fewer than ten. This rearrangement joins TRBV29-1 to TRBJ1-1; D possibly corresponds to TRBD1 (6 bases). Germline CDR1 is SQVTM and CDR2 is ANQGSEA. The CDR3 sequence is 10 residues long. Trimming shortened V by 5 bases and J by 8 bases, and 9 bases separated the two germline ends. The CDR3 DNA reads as TGCAGCGTTTTAGGGGGAGAAGCTTTCTTT. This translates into CSVLGGEAFF.